The rows below give T cell receptor beta chains drawn from one sample of a study of T cells after yellow fever vaccination. TCRdb re-called the 5' RACE reads through MiXCR, storing one row per CDR3 protein. The sample shows around 110,000 distinct CDR3 sequences, 8.4% of them seen only once. This sample comprised CD8+ T cells sorted from PBMCs, obtained 45 days after the yellow fever booster vaccination. Receptors were obtained from a man between 25 and 39 years old who received the YFV17D yellow fever vaccine. Both conserved end residues are part of each CDR3. D genes are given only for firm matches. A clone size is listed for some rows: how often the clone was seen (once, few, many), or a class if it is expanded.

j_call | clone_size | d_call | v_call | cdr3_aa | cdr3_nt
TRBJ2-3 | few | TRBD2 | TRBV4-3 | CASSQGGAGLSTDTQYF | TGCGCCAGCAGCCAAGGGGGAGCGGGGCTGAGCACAGATACGCAGTATTTT
TRBJ2-2 | few | - | TRBV7-8 | CASSLGHNTGELFF | TGTGCCAGCAGCTTAGGGCACAACACCGGGGAGCTGTTTTTT
TRBJ2-1 | few | - | TRBV28 | CASSLFGRGDSYNEQFF | TGTGCCAGCAGTTTATTCGGCCGGGGGGACAGTTACAATGAGCAGTTCTTC
TRBJ2-7 | many | - | TRBV11-2 | CASSLIPSYEQYF | TGTGCCAGCAGCTTAATCCCTTCGTACGAGCAGTACTTC
TRBJ2-3 | many | - | TRBV5-1 | CASSLEEGPAQYF | TGCGCCAGCAGCTTGGAAGAAGGACCGGCGCAGTATTTT
TRBJ2-3 | many | - | TRBV29-1 | CSVDLPSGVSTDTQYF | TGCAGCGTTGACCTACCCTCCGGGGTGAGCACAGATACGCAGTATTTT
TRBJ2-7 | many | - | TRBV4-1 | CASSQDGGWLEEQYF | TGCGCCAGCAGCCAAGACGGAGGGTGGCTGGAAGAGCAGTACTTC
TRBJ2-1 | - | TRBD2 | TRBV28 | CATRLAHDNEQFF | TGTGCCACACGACTAGCGCACGACAATGAGCAGTTCTTC
TRBJ2-1 | many | TRBD2 | TRBV28 | CASSKTRTSIDEQFF | TGTGCCAGCAGTAAAACCCGGACTAGCATCGATGAGCAGTTCTTC
TRBJ2-1 | many | TRBD1 | TRBV18 | CASSPRGQSSYNEQFF | TGTGCCAGCTCACCACGGGGACAGTCCTCCTACAATGAGCAGTTCTTC
TRBJ2-7 | - | - | TRBV5-5 | CASSLAGHNYEQYF | TGTGCCAGCAGCTTGGCCGGACATAACTACGAGCAGTACTTC
TRBJ2-5 | many | TRBD2 | TRBV7-2 | CASSPHIVRGMQETQYF | TGTGCCAGCAGCCCCCATATAGTGCGGGGGATGCAAGAGACCCAGTACTTC
TRBJ2-5 | - | TRBD2 | TRBV2 | CASSIAGEIGETQYF | TGTGCCAGCAGTATCGCGGGAGAAATCGGAGAGACCCAGTACTTC